This is a list of T cell receptor beta chains from one sample in a study of blood T cell repertoires in COVID-19. Data came from immunoSEQ multiplex PCR; TCRdb stores just in-frame clones and leaves some out. The sample includes some 190,000 clones, roughly three quarters of them seen just once. Material for sequencing was peripheral blood. These receptors came from a woman between 45 and 65 years old with active or convalescent COVID-19. The CDR3 runs from the conserved cysteine through the conserved F or W. The D gene is left open where the match is weak. The size field is filled for only some rows; it gives once, few, many or a size class.

clone_size: NA
j_call: TRBJ1-2
v_call: TRBV5-1
d_call: NA
cdr3_aa: CASTRETGHGYTF
cdr3_nt: TGCGCCAGCACCAGAGAAACAGGGCATGGCTACACCTTC

clone_size: NA
j_call: TRBJ1-1
v_call: TRBV25-1
d_call: NA
cdr3_aa: CASSEFRGRRTEAFF
cdr3_nt: TGTGCCAGCAGTGAATTTCGGGGGAGACGCACTGAAGCTTTCTTT

clone_size: few
j_call: TRBJ1-5
v_call: TRBV7-3
d_call: NA
cdr3_aa: CASSSVPNQPQHF
cdr3_nt: TGTGCCAGCAGCTCCGTCCCCAATCAGCCCCAGCATTTT

clone_size: once
j_call: TRBJ2-1
v_call: TRBV19
d_call: TRBD1
cdr3_aa: CASSRGTGGLGDEQFF
cdr3_nt: TGTGCCAGTAGTAGAGGGACAGGGGGCTTGGGCGATGAGCAGTTCTTC

clone_size: few
j_call: TRBJ1-2
v_call: TRBV6-2/TRBV6-3
d_call: NA
cdr3_aa: CASSNSGPLGSYGYTF
cdr3_nt: TGTGCCAGCAGCAACTCCGGGCCCCTCGGGAGCTATGGCTACACCTTC

clone_size: NA
j_call: TRBJ2-2
v_call: TRBV7-9
d_call: NA
cdr3_aa: CASSRQASNTGELFF
cdr3_nt: TGTGCCAGCAGCCGACAGGCCTCGAACACCGGGGAGCTGTTTTTT

clone_size: NA
j_call: TRBJ2-1
v_call: TRBV4-2
d_call: TRBD1
cdr3_aa: CASSLPSGQGGNEQFF
cdr3_nt: TGTGCCAGCAGCCTCCCGTCGGGACAGGGTGGCAATGAGCAGTTCTTC

clone_size: many
j_call: TRBJ2-1
v_call: TRBV2
d_call: TRBD2
cdr3_aa: CASSETRGGREEFF
cdr3_nt: TGTGCCAGCAGTGAAACAAGGGGCGGGAGGGAGGAGTTCTTC

clone_size: NA
j_call: TRBJ2-1
v_call: TRBV7-9
d_call: TRBD2
cdr3_aa: CASSLVAGGQFHEQFF
cdr3_nt: TGTGCCAGCAGCTTAGTGGCGGGGGGGCAATTCCATGAGCAGTTCTTC

clone_size: NA
j_call: TRBJ1-5
v_call: TRBV5-6
d_call: TRBD1
cdr3_aa: CASSSDRGLSGQPQHF
cdr3_nt: TGTGCCAGCAGCTCCGACAGGGGGTTAAGCGGTCAGCCCCAGCATTTT

clone_size: NA
j_call: TRBJ1-3
v_call: TRBV11-3
d_call: NA
cdr3_aa: CASSRRGHSGNTIYF
cdr3_nt: TGTGCCAGCAGCCGCAGGGGCCACTCTGGAAACACCATATATTTT

clone_size: once
j_call: TRBJ2-1
v_call: TRBV5-6
d_call: NA
cdr3_aa: CASSFGLRNEQFF
cdr3_nt: TGTGCCAGCAGCTTCGGTTTGCGGAATGAGCAGTTCTTC

clone_size: NA
j_call: TRBJ1-1
v_call: TRBV2
d_call: NA
cdr3_aa: CASRFYSDTEAFF
cdr3_nt: TGTGCCAGCAGGTTCTACTCGGACACTGAAGCTTTCTTT

clone_size: NA
j_call: TRBJ1-2
v_call: TRBV9
d_call: NA
cdr3_aa: CASSVDGRPRYGYTF
cdr3_nt: TGTGCCAGCAGCGTAGATGGGAGACCACGCTATGGCTACACCTTC

clone_size: NA
j_call: TRBJ1-5
v_call: TRBV12-3/TRBV12-4
d_call: NA
cdr3_aa: CASSYGSNQPQHF
cdr3_nt: TGTGCCAGCAGTTATGGCAGCAATCAGCCCCAGCATTTT

clone_size: NA
j_call: TRBJ2-7
v_call: TRBV7-2
d_call: NA
cdr3_aa: CASSLGGVGGGSYEQYF
cdr3_nt: TGTGCCAGCAGCTTAGGGGGCGTGGGGGGTGGATCCTACGAGCAGTACTTC

clone_size: NA
j_call: TRBJ1-4
v_call: TRBV30
d_call: NA
cdr3_aa: CAWSVQAGINEKLFF
cdr3_nt: TGTGCCTGGAGTGTACAAGCCGGGATTAATGAAAAACTGTTTTTT

clone_size: NA
j_call: TRBJ2-1
v_call: TRBV5-1
d_call: TRBD2
cdr3_aa: CASSSGTRDNEQFF
cdr3_nt: TGCGCCAGCAGCTCCGGGACTAGGGACAATGAGCAGTTCTTC

clone_size: NA
j_call: TRBJ1-5
v_call: TRBV7-2
d_call: NA
cdr3_aa: CASSGQPTSNQPQHF
cdr3_nt: TGTGCCAGCAGTGGACAACCTACTAGCAATCAGCCCCAGCATTTT

clone_size: NA
j_call: TRBJ2-3
v_call: TRBV4-3
d_call: NA
cdr3_aa: CASSQDLLAGDTQYF
cdr3_nt: TGCGCCAGCAGCCAAGATTTACTAGCCGGAGATACGCAGTATTTT

clone_size: NA
j_call: TRBJ2-6
v_call: TRBV11-3
d_call: NA
cdr3_aa: CASSPKTGANVLTF
cdr3_nt: TGTGCCAGCAGCCCTAAGACAGGGGCCAACGTCCTGACTTTC

clone_size: few
j_call: TRBJ2-7
v_call: TRBV7-8
d_call: NA
cdr3_aa: CASSWGQGPYEQYF
cdr3_nt: TGTGCCAGCAGCTGGGGTCAGGGGCCCTACGAGCAGTACTTC

clone_size: NA
j_call: TRBJ2-2
v_call: TRBV28
d_call: TRBD2
cdr3_aa: CASSPQLAGGGNTGELFF
cdr3_nt: TGTGCCAGCAGCCCCCAACTAGCGGGAGGCGGCAACACCGGGGAGCTGTTTTTT

clone_size: NA
j_call: TRBJ2-1
v_call: TRBV7-9
d_call: TRBD2
cdr3_aa: CASSSGTRGNKQFF
cdr3_nt: TGTGCCAGCAGCTCCGGGACTAGAGGCAATAAGCAGTTCTTC

clone_size: few
j_call: TRBJ2-1
v_call: TRBV20-1
d_call: TRBD1
cdr3_aa: CSASLHRGPSSYNEQFF
cdr3_nt: TGCAGTGCTAGTCTGCACAGGGGACCCAGCTCCTACAATGAGCAGTTCTTC

clone_size: NA
j_call: TRBJ2-7
v_call: TRBV19
d_call: TRBD1
cdr3_aa: CASSYDRGDYEQYF
cdr3_nt: TGTGCCAGTAGTTACGACAGGGGGGACTACGAGCAGTACTTC

clone_size: once
j_call: TRBJ2-1
v_call: TRBV6-5
d_call: TRBD2
cdr3_aa: CATRLAGNYNEQFF
cdr3_nt: TGTGCCACAAGACTAGCGGGTAACTACAATGAGCAGTTCTTC

clone_size: few
j_call: TRBJ2-1
v_call: TRBV5-5
d_call: TRBD2
cdr3_aa: CASSLEGAGTNNEQFF
cdr3_nt: TGTGCCAGCAGCTTGGAAGGAGCGGGGACCAACAATGAGCAGTTCTTC

clone_size: NA
j_call: TRBJ2-7
v_call: TRBV5-1
d_call: NA
cdr3_aa: CASRTVDSYEQYF
cdr3_nt: TGCGCCAGCAGAACGGTCGACTCCTACGAGCAGTACTTC

clone_size: NA
j_call: TRBJ2-4
v_call: TRBV5-8
d_call: NA
cdr3_aa: CASSLHRGQLAKNIQYF
cdr3_nt: TGTGCCAGCAGCTTACACAGAGGACAGCTAGCCAAAAACATTCAGTACTTC

clone_size: NA
j_call: TRBJ1-6
v_call: TRBV6-1
d_call: TRBD1
cdr3_aa: CASSERWDSLGGALHF
cdr3_nt: TGTGCCAGCAGTGAAAGGTGGGACAGCCTTGGTGGGGCCCTCCACTTT